This T cell receptor beta chain was obtained from a study of T cells in women clearing cervical HPV infection. Trimming cost V 5 bases and J 7 bases; bases outside gene matches: 7. Germline loops: CDR1 LNHDA, CDR2 SQIVND (reference sequence). CDR3 length equals 14 residues. Generated by immunoSEQ multiplex PCR, the TCRdb table keeps only in-frame clones and is missing some. Recorded for this sample: around 35,000 clones. In the case of this clone: Its antigen is not identified. The read ends 3 residues shy of where the CDR3 ends; the end is completed using the germline J gene.

Findings and caveats of the study: Unknown T-cell numbers per sample may underlie the richness differences.

The V gene is TRBV19, the J gene TRBJ1-5, with 8 bases aligning to TRBD1. The TCR sequence derives from a woman between 18 and 70 years old with a cervical HPV16 infection that either progressed to CIN3+ or cleared (not recorded which). The sequenced material came from blood buffy coat. CDR3 loop: CASSVTGGGQPQHF. CDR3 bases read: TGTGCCAGTAGTGTAACAGGGGGGGGCCAGCCC.